The 32 T cell receptor beta chains listed next were all sequenced from one sample in a study of early T cells in non-severe SARS-CoV-2 infection. From the 5' RACE reads, TCRdb called clonotypes with MiXCR, one entry per CDR3 protein. The data show tens of thousands of distinct CDR3 sequences, approximately 10% seen once. Sequencing used whole blood, obtained at baseline. Every receptor here comes from an adult who was a healthcare worker with PCR-confirmed SARS-CoV-2 infection or an uninfected control (not recorded which).

This chain uses TRBV29-1 with TRBJ2-7; TRBD1 matches at 8 bases. CDR3 length: 14 residues. V lost 6 bases and J lost 2; bases outside the gene matches: 9. Looked up from germline, CDR1 is SQVTM and CDR2 is ANQGSEA. CDR3 sequence (DNA): TGCAGCGTGATGGGACAGGCCTTTCCCTACGAGCAGTACTTC. Translating gives CSVMGQAFPYEQYF.

This clonotype was seen a handful of times. The J gene is TRBJ1-2, the V gene TRBV7-9; no clear D gene. The CDR3 contains 11 residues. V lost 5 bases and J 6 bases, leaving 7 bases between the germline ends. The germline V gene encodes CDR1 SEHNR and CDR2 FQNEAQ (reference sequence). CDR3 amino acids: CASSQEDGYTF. DNA for the CDR3: TGTGCCAGCAGCCAAGAAGATGGCTACACCTTC. The full variable domain, completed using reference TRBV7-9 and TRBJ1-2, is DTGVSQNPRHKITKRGQNVTFRCDPISEHNRLYWYRQTLGQGPEFLTYFQNEAQLEKSRLLSDRFSAERPKGSFSTLEIQRTEQGDSAMYLCASSQEDGYTFGSGTRLTVV.

This clonotype was seen at least ten times. The chain employs TRBV7-2 and TRBJ1-2; TRBD1 matches at 7 bases. J was trimmed by 0 bases and V by 7 bases; bases with no gene match: 5. In germline, CDR1 is SGHTA, CDR2 FQGNSA. The length of the CDR3 is 14 residues. CDR3: CASKTGTSNYGYTF. CDR3 nucleotides: TGTGCCAGCAAGACAGGGACGTCTAACTATGGCTACACCTTC.

This clonotype was found many times. The V gene is TRBV24-1, the J gene TRBJ1-4, with no clear D. V gave up 3 bases and J gave up 7 bases, with 17 bases separating them. The CDR3 covers 16 residues. Germline loops: CDR1 KGHDR, CDR2 SFDVKD. CDR3 loop: CATSDAIPLEGEKLFF. CDR3 DNA: TGTGCCACCAGTGATGCAATCCCCCTAGAGGGTGAAAAACTGTTTTTT.

This clonotype was observed at least ten times. CDR3 sequence: CASSQEGRGRREDYGYTF. The CDR3 bases are TGTGCCAGCAGCCAAGAGGGCAGGGGAAGACGGGAGGACTATGGCTACACCTTC. The chain carries TRBV3-1 and TRBJ1-2; maybe TRBD1 (6 bases). This CDR3 is built from 18 residues. CDR1 is LGHDT, CDR2 YNNKEL, per germline (reference sequence). V was shortened by 0 bases and J by 3 bases, with 20 bases between the two germline ends.

J is TRBJ1-5 and V is TRBV2; the D gene is possibly TRBD1 (6 bases). Germline V CDR1 and CDR2: SNHLY, FYNNEI. This CDR3 comprises 12 residues. With 10 bases removed from V and 8 bases from J, the gap between germline ends came to 15 bases. The CDR3 nucleotides read TGTGCCATCTCGCAGGGGTGGGAGCCCCAGCATTTT. Its protein product is CAISQGWEPQHF.

This rearrangement joins TRBV19 to TRBJ2-2, with TRBD1 identical over 8 bases. V dropped 8 bases and J dropped 2; count of bases not matched to a gene: 4. This CDR3 has 14 amino acids. Per the germline V gene, CDR1 is LNHDA and CDR2 is SQIVND (reference sequence). The CDR3 nucleotides read TGTGCCAGTTCGGGACAGGTCAACACCGGGGAGCTGTTTTTT. As protein: CASSGQVNTGELFF.

The table lists this clonotype with a few counts. This chain connects TRBV2 to TRBJ2-7, with a possible D match to TRBD1 (5 bases). V was shortened by 6 bases and J by 2 bases, with 11 bases between the two germline ends. The CDR3 has 13 residues. Germline CDR1 SNHLY, CDR2 FYNNEI. In nucleotides, the CDR3 is TGTGCCAGCAGGGACACAGGAGCCTACGAGCAGTACTTC. Protein product: CASRDTGAYEQYF.

The V gene is TRBV5-1, the J gene TRBJ1-1; D gene uncertain. The CDR3 spans 15 residues. Trimming took 0 bases from V and 1 from J, leaving 10 bases between them. The V gene's germline CDR1 is SGHRS and CDR2 YFSETQ. CDR3 nucleotides: TGCGCCAGCAGCTTGGTCGGAGACCCGAACACTGAAGCTTTCTTT. Protein product: CASSLVGDPNTEAFF.

The chain carries TRBV13 and TRBJ2-1; TRBD1 aligns across 10 bases. Germline lookup yields CDR1 PRHDT and CDR2 FYEKMQ (reference sequence). There are 15 residues in the CDR3. With V trimmed by 4 bases and J by 8 bases, 8 bases remained unmatched. The CDR3 here is CASSSRDRGRDEQFF. CDR3 DNA: TGTGCCAGCAGCTCCCGGGACAGGGGCAGGGATGAGCAGTTCTTC. The whole variable domain, remainder taken from reference TRBV13 and TRBJ2-1, is AAGVIQSPRHLIKEKRETATLKCYPIPRHDTVYWYQQGPGQDPQFLISFYEKMQSDKGSIPDRFSAQQFSDYHSELNMSSLELGDSALYFCASSSRDRGRDEQFFGPGTRLTVL.

The CDR3 region is CASSLGQMSQYF. The DNA of the CDR3 is TGTGCCAGCAGCTTAGGCCAAATGTCGCAGTATTTT. The gene calls are TRBV11-2 and TRBJ2-3; D gene ambiguous. V lost 1 base to trimming and J lost 10 bases, with 9 bases between them. The CDR3 contains 12 residues. CDR1 is SGHAT, CDR2 FQNNGV, per germline.

This clonotype was seen at least ten times. V is TRBV27 and J is TRBJ1-6, with unresolved D. The CDR3 loop spans 14 amino acids. V lost 3 bases, J lost 6 bases, and 9 bases lay in between. The germline gives CDR1 MNHEY, CDR2 SMNVEV (reference sequence). The CDR3 protein is CASSLDRRNSPLHF. The CDR3 nucleotides read TGTGCCAGCAGTTTGGACCGGCGTAATTCACCCCTCCACTTT.

The CDR3 reads CASSPFGGALQETQYF. The CDR3 bases are TGTGCCAGTAGCCCCTTCGGGGGGGCCCTACAAGAGACCCAGTACTTC. The chain joins TRBV19 to TRBJ2-5, with 8 bases matching TRBD2. Germline-derived CDR1 and CDR2 are LNHDA and SQIVND (reference sequence). The junction had 11 bases not matched to a gene; V was cut back by 6 bases and J by 2 bases. The CDR3 runs to 16 residues.

The rearrangement joins TRBV30 to TRBJ2-3; 7 bases map to TRBD1. CDR3 size: 12 residues. The V gene's germline CDR1 is GTSNPN and CDR2 SVGIG (reference sequence). V lost 5 bases to trimming and J lost 11 bases; unmatched junction nucleotides: 10. The CDR3 reads CAWGETGIGQYF. For the CDR3, the DNA is TGTGCCTGGGGGGAGACAGGGATTGGGCAGTATTTT.

This clonotype was seen repeatedly, ten times or more. The rearrangement links TRBV20-1 to TRBJ2-5, with 7 positions matching TRBD2. V shed 4 bases and J 3 bases; nucleotides not matched to a gene: 5. Germline V CDR1 and CDR2: DFQATT, SNEGSKA (reference sequence). The CDR3 runs 13 residues. CDR3 in DNA: TGCAGTGCTACGCTGGGGGGGGAAGAGACCCAGTACTTC. Translation: CSATLGGEETQYF.

In its sample, this clonotype was seen a few times. The rearrangement uses TRBV12-3 or TRBV12-4 and TRBJ1-1; 7 nucleotides agree with TRBD1. The CDR3 is 15 amino acids. The V segment lost 5 bases and the J segment 4 bases; nucleotides outside the gene matches: 10. Here the CDR3 DNA reads TGTGCCAGCAGTCCCTGGGAGGGGGCTGGCACTGAAGCTTTCTTT. The encoded protein is CASSPWEGAGTEAFF.

This clonotype came up a few times. The chain joins TRBV4-1 to TRBJ2-3; possibly TRBD2 for D (6 bases). This CDR3 has 15 residues. Germline CDR1 and CDR2: MGHRA and YSYEKL. V lost 0 bases and J lost 6, with 13 bases in between. The CDR3 DNA is TGCGCCAGCAGCCAAGATCGGCGGGGCGCGGATACGCAGTATTTT. It codes for CASSQDRRGADTQYF.

This clonotype was seen only a few times. This chain uses TRBV2 with TRBJ2-5; D assignment may be TRBD1 or TRBD2 (5 bases each). Germline V gene lookup returns CDR1 SNHLY and CDR2 FYNNEI. This CDR3 is 14 amino acids long. V lost 6 bases to trimming and J lost 4 bases, with 15 bases between them. CDR3 in amino acids: CASSSGRLPETQYF. The CDR3 region has the DNA TGTGCCAGCAGCTCAGGGAGACTCCCAGAGACCCAGTACTTC. The whole variable domain, remainder taken from reference TRBV2 and TRBJ2-5, is EPEVTQTPSHQVTQMGQEVILRCVPISNHLYFYWYRQILGQKVEFLVSFYNNEISEKSEIFDDQFSVERPDGSNFTLKIRSTKLEDSAMYFCASSSGRLPETQYFGPGTRLLVL.

This clonotype came up many times. The chain uses TRBV11-1 and TRBJ2-2, with a tentative D call TRBD2 (6 bases). Germline V CDR1 and CDR2: SGHAT, FQDESV (reference sequence). This CDR3 region has 19 residues. V lost 1 base to trimming and J lost 0 bases, with 18 bases between them. CDR3 region: CASSLEWSSAEANTGELFF. The CDR3 coding sequence is TGTGCCAGCAGCTTAGAATGGTCTAGCGCCGAAGCGAACACCGGGGAGCTGTTTTTT.

The rearrangement uses TRBV28 and TRBJ2-1; D is unresolved. Germline CDR1 reads MDHEN; CDR2 reads SYDVKM. Trimming shortened V by 8 bases and J by 7 bases, and 12 bases separated the two germline ends. CDR3 length: 12 amino acids. The CDR3 loop reads CASQGGRNEQFF. Written as DNA, the CDR3 is TGTGCCAGCCAAGGTGGGCGGAATGAGCAGTTCTTC.

This clonotype was recorded a few times. The V and J genes are TRBV5-4 and TRBJ2-1, with D perhaps matching TRBD1 (5 bases). V was cut by 7 bases and J by 7 bases, with 15 bases left in between. The CDR3 is 13 amino acids. The germline V gene encodes CDR1 SGHNT and CDR2 YYREEE (reference sequence). This CDR3 is CASPVGAGNEQFF. CDR3 in DNA: TGTGCCAGCCCCGTTGGGGCAGGGAATGAGCAGTTCTTC.

This clonotype showed up just a few times. The CDR3 spells CASSAYRASYEQYF. CDR3 in DNA: TGTGCCAGCAGTGCCTACAGGGCGTCCTACGAGCAGTACTTC. The V call is TRBV6-5, the J call TRBJ2-7; a weak D match, TRBD1 (6 bases). Looked up from germline, CDR1 is MNHEY and CDR2 is SVGAGI. The CDR3 runs 14 residues. Trimming stripped 5 bases from V and 1 base from J, with 12 bases between.

The chain joins TRBV12-3 or TRBV12-4 to TRBJ1-2; D possibly corresponds to TRBD1 (6 bases). This CDR3 contains 13 residues. Trimming removed 4 bases at V and 7 bases at J, with 13 bases between. The CDR3 bases are TGTGCCAGCAGTTCAGGGGCGGAAGGTGGCTACACCTTC. Translation: CASSSGAEGGYTF.

This clonotype is categorized as medium-sized (0.01 to 0.1%). The chain employs TRBV7-8 and TRBJ2-1, with TRBD2 matching over 10 bases. Germline CDR1 SGHVS, CDR2 FQNEAQ. CDR3 length: 15 amino acids. V dropped 2 bases and J dropped 7; count of bases not matched to a gene: 5. CDR3: CASSLQRGGRNEQFF. The DNA of the CDR3 is TGTGCCAGCAGCTTACAGCGGGGGGGGCGGAATGAGCAGTTCTTC. Full variable domain (remainder filled in from reference TRBV7-8 and TRBJ2-1): GAGVSQSPRYKVAKRGQDVALRCDPISGHVSLFWYQQALGQGPEFLTYFQNEAQLDKSGLPSDRFFAERPEGSVSTLKIQRTQQEDSAVYLCASSLQRGGRNEQFFGPGTRLTVL.

This rearrangement joins TRBV2 to TRBJ1-6; 8 nucleotides line up with TRBD1. V shed 11 bases and J 2 bases; nucleotides not matched to a gene: 8. The germline gives CDR1 SNHLY, CDR2 FYNNEI. The CDR3 has 15 amino acids. CDR3: CAGTDRGPYNSPLHF. For the CDR3, the DNA is TGTGCCGGAACTGACAGGGGACCCTATAATTCACCCCTCCACTTT. The full variable domain, in which reference TRBV2 and TRBJ1-6 provide the parts outside the CDR3, is EPEVTQTPSHQVTQMGQEVILRCVPISNHLYFYWYRQILGQKVEFLVSFYNNEISEKSEIFDDQFSVERPDGSNFTLKIRSTKLEDSAMYFCAGTDRGPYNSPLHFGNGTRLTVT.

This clonotype occurred a few times. The chain is built from TRBV27 and TRBJ2-1; 8 bases fit TRBD2. CDR1 and CDR2 (germline): MNHEY, SMNVEV (reference sequence). The CDR3 spans 14 residues. Germline trimming cut 8 bases from V and 4 bases from J; bases unmatched to any gene: 7. Here the CDR3 DNA reads TGTGCCAGCTCCAAGCGGGGGCCTTACAATGAGCAGTTCTTC. As protein: CASSKRGPYNEQFF.

The V gene is TRBV3-1, the J gene TRBJ2-7; 7 bases agree with TRBD1. There are 14 residues in the CDR3. V shed 4 bases, J shed 0 bases, and the junction held 3 bases outside the gene matches. Germline V gene data show CDR1 as LGHDT and CDR2 as YNNKEL (reference sequence). CDR3 in DNA: TGTGCCAGCAGCCTTACAGGGGTCTCCTACGAGCAGTACTTC. The encoded protein is CASSLTGVSYEQYF.

The rearrangement links TRBV7-3 to TRBJ2-1; D may be TRBD1 or TRBD2 (5 bases each). V dropped 5 bases and J dropped 10 bases, with 24 bases sitting between them. Per the germline V gene, CDR1 is SGHTA and CDR2 is FQGTGA. The CDR3 is made up of 16 amino acids. In nucleotides, the CDR3 is TGTGCCAGCAGCCCTACCGGGACCCTTGGGCCGAGGGAGCAGTTCTTC. Protein: CASSPTGTLGPREQFF.

The V and J genes are TRBV6-2 or TRBV6-3 and TRBJ1-5; 9 nucleotides agree with TRBD1. The junction had 6 bases not matched to a gene; V was cut back by 7 bases and J by 2 bases. The CDR3 is made up of 15 amino acids. The germline CDR1 and CDR2 sequences are MNHEY and SVGEGT. CDR3 amino acids: CASTQQGAGNQPQHF. The CDR3 DNA sequence: TGTGCCAGCACCCAACAGGGGGCTGGCAATCAGCCCCAGCATTTT.

The chain joins TRBV5-4 to TRBJ2-1; D is tentatively TRBD1 or TRBD2 (6 bases each). This CDR3 is built from 16 residues. Germline CDR1 is SGHNT and CDR2 is YYREEE (reference sequence). V lost 4 bases, J lost 7 bases, and 21 bases lay in between. Here the CDR3 reads CASSQPPRGVKNEQFF. CDR3 DNA sequence: TGTGCCAGCAGCCAGCCTCCGAGGGGGGTTAAAAATGAGCAGTTCTTC.

This clonotype was counted between two and nine times. This rearrangement joins TRBV19 to TRBJ2-7, with D hard to call. The CDR3 has 14 amino acids. Deletions cut 9 bases from V and 4 bases from J, with 19 bases between. Per the germline V gene, CDR1 is LNHDA and CDR2 is SQIVND (reference sequence). The CDR3, as DNA: TGTGCCAGCAAACCGGCCTGGGTCGAGTACGAGCAGTACTTC. Its translation: CASKPAWVEYEQYF.

V is TRBV2 and J is TRBJ1-2, with 7 nucleotides matching TRBD1. Per the germline V gene, CDR1 is SNHLY and CDR2 is FYNNEI. The CDR3 totals 15 residues. The V and J ends lost 6 bases and 0 bases, in that order; junction bases with no gene match: 7. This chain's CDR3 is CASRQGISTNYGYTF. The CDR3 nucleotides read TGTGCCAGCAGACAGGGGATTTCGACTAACTATGGCTACACCTTC.